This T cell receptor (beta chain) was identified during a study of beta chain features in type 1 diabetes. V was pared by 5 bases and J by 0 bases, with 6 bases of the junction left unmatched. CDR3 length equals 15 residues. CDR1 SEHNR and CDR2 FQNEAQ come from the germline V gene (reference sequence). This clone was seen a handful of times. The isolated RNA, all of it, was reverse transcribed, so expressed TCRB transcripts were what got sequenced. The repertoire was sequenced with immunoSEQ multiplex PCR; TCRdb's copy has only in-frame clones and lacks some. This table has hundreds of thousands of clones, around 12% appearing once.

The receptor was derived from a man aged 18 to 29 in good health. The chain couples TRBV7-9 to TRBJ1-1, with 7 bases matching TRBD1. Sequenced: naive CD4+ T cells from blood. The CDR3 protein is CASSNRGQMNTEAFF. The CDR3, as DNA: TGTGCCAGCAGCAACCGGGGACAGATGAACACTGAAGCTTTCTTT. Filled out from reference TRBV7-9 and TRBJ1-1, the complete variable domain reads DTGVSQNPRHKITKRGQNVTFRCDPISEHNRLYWYRQTLGQGPEFLTYFQNEAQLEKSRLLSDRFSAERPKGSFSTLEIQRTEQGDSAMYLCASSNRGQMNTEAFFGQGTRLTVV.